This T cell receptor beta chain was found in a study of blood T cell repertoires in COVID-19. About the study: Both acute and convalescent COVID-19 samples were obtained from the United States, Italy and Spain. T cells, B-cell-depleted T cells, or PBMCs supplied cDNA or gDNA.

Study processing details: Amplification of reference gene primers was used by the study to estimate nucleated cell counts. Using immunoSEQ multiplex PCR, the repertoire was profiled, and TCRdb retains in-frame clones only, with some absent. Clone size and V and J calls were adopted from that table, with D and trimming inferred from the DNA. The profile covers over 250,000 clones, with 89% appearing a single time and approximately 2.2% taken by the ten largest. The CDR3 is made up of 13 amino acids. Germline V gene lookup returns CDR1 SQVTM and CDR2 ANQGSEA. V lost 5 bases and J lost 3, with 11 bases in between.

The sample comprised peripheral blood. The receptor was isolated from a man aged 45-65 years with acute or convalescent COVID-19. The chain couples TRBV29-1 to TRBJ1-5; D is unclear. Here the CDR3 DNA reads TGCAGCGTTTCCCACGGACTCAATCAGCCCCAGCATTTT. Protein sequence: CSVSHGLNQPQHF.